This T cell receptor (beta chain) was obtained from a study of blood T cells in healthy people across ages. For the second PCR, which ran for roughly 7 to 11 cycles, a sample-barcoded 5' primer and a J-beta primer mix were used. In TCRdb, the 5' RACE reads were re-called with MiXCR into one record per CDR3 protein. Of some 1.1 million distinct CDR3 sequences listed, 35% to 40% are singletons. The length of the CDR3 is 17 residues. CDR1 is SEHNR, CDR2 FQNEAQ, per germline (reference sequence). Trimming removed 4 bases at V and 2 bases at J, with 20 bases between. The sequenced sample was blood. The rearrangement joins TRBV7-9 to TRBJ1-2; a possible D gene is TRBD1 (5 bases). This TCR was sampled from a man younger than 30 in good health. CDR3 protein: CASSWGINEGENYGYTF. CDR3 nucleotide sequence: TGTGCCAGCAGCTGGGGGATTAACGAAGGGGAGAACTATGGCTACACCTTC.